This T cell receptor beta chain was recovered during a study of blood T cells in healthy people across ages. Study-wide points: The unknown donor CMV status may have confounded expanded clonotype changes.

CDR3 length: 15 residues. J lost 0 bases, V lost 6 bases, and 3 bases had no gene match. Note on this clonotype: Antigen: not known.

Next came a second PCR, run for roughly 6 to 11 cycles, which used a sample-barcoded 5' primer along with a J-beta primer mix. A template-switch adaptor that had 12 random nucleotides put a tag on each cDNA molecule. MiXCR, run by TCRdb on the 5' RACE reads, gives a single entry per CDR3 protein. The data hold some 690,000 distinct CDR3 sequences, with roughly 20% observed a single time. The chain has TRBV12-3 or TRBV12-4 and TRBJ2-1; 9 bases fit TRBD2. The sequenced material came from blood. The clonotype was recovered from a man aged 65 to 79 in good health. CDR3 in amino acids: CASRTSGYSYNEQFF. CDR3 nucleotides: TGTGCCAGCAGAACTAGCGGGTACTCCTACAATGAGCAGTTCTTC.